By share, the clone carrying this T cell receptor delta chain ranks as medium-sized. Germline V gene sequence: CDR1 GEAIGNYY, CDR2 EKD. The CDR3 length is 20 residues. V shed 0 bases and J 1 base; nucleotides not matched to a gene: 10. This record comes from a study of gamma-delta chains in newborns, infants, children. Study-level background: Polyclonal expansion of innate γδ T cells after birth follows microbial exposure.

TCRdb re-called the reads through CATT. The sample yields roughly 7,400 delta-chain clones, under 0.75% seen once. V and J are TRDV2 and TRDJ3; 8 bases fit TRDD3. The sequence was collected from a child who was a newborn, infant or young child, either healthy, febrile or measles-vaccinated (not recorded which). Sequenced material: blood. CDR3: CACDTVRGIRKSWDTRQMFF. As DNA, the CDR3 is TGTGCCTGTGACACCGTTAGAGGGATACGCAAATCCTGGGACACCCGACAGATGTTTTTC.